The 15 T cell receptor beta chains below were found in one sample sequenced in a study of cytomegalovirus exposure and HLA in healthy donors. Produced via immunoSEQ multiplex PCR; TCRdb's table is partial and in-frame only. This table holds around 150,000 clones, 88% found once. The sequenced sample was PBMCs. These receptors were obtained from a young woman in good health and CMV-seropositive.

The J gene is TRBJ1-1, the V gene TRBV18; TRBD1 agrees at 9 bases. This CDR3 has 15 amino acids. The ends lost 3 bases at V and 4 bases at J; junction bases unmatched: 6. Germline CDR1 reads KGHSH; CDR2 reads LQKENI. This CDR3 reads CASSPEQGAATEAFF. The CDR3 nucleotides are TGTGCCAGCTCACCGGAACAGGGGGCGGCCACTGAAGCTTTCTTT.

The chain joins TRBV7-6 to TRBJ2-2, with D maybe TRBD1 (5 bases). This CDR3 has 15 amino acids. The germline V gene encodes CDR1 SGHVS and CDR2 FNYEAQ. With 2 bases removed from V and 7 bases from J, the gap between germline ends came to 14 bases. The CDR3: CASSLRQGLGGELFF. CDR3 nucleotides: TGTGCCAGCAGCTTACGTCAGGGATTGGGCGGGGAGCTGTTTTTT.

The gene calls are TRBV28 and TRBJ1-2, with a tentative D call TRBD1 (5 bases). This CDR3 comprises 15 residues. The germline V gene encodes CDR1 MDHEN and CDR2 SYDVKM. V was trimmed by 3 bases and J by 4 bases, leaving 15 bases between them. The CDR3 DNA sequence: TGTGCCAGCAGTTTTGTCGGGGAGGGGATCTATGGCTACACCTTC. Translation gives CASSFVGEGIYGYTF.

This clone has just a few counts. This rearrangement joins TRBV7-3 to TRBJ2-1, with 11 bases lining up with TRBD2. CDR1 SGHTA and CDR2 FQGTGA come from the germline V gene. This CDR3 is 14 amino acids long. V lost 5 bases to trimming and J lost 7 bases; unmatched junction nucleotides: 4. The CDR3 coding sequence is TGTGCCAGCAGCCGGGGGACTAGCGGAAATGAGCAGTTCTTC. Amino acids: CASSRGTSGNEQFF.

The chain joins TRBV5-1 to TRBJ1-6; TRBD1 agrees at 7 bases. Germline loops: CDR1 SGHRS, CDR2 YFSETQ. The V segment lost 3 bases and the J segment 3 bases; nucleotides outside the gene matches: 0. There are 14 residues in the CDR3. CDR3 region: CASSWDSYNSPLHF. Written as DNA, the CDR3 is TGCGCCAGCAGCTGGGACAGCTATAATTCACCCCTCCACTTT.

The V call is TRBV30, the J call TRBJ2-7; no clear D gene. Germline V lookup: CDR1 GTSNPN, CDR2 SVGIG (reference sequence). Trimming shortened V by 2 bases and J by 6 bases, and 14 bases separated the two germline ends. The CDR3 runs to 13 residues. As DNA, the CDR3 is TGTGCCTGGAGTCGCGGTAGCTTAGGCGAGCAGTACTTC. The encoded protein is CAWSRGSLGEQYF.

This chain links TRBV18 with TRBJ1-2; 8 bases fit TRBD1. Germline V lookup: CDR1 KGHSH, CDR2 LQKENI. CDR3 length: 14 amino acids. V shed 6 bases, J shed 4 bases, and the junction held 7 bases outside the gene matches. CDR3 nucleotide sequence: TGTGCCAGCTCCCCCGGGACAGGATTCTATGGCTACACCTTC. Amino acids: CASSPGTGFYGYTF.

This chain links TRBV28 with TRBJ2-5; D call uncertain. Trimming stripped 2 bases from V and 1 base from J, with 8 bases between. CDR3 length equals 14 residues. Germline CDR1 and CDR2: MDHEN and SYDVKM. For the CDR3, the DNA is TGTGCCAGCAGTTTAAGTACAGTCCAAGAGACCCAGTACTTC. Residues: CASSLSTVQETQYF. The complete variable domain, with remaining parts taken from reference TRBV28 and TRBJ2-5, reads DVKVTQSSRYLVKRTGEKVFLECVQDMDHENMFWYRQDPGLGLRLIYFSYDVKMKEKGDIPEGYSVSREKKERFSLILESASTNQTSMYLCASSLSTVQETQYFGPGTRLLVL.

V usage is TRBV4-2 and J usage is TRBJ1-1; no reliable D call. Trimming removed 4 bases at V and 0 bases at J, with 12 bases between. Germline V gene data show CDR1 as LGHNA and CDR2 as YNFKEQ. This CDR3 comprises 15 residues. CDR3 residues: CASSRVEGMNTEAFF. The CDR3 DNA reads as TGTGCCAGCAGCCGGGTCGAGGGCATGAACACTGAAGCTTTCTTT.

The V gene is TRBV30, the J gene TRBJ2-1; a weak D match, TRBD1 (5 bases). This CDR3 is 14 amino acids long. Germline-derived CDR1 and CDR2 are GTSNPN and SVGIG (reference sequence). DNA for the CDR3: TGTATGCTAGGGGCTAAAAGCTCCTACAATGAGCAGTTCTTC. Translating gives CMLGAKSSYNEQFF.

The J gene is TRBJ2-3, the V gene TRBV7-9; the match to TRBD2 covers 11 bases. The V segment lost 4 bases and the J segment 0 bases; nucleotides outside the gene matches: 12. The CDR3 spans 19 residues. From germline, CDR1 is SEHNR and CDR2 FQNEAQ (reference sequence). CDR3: CASSSPTASGGSSTDTQYF. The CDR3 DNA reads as TGTGCCAGCAGCTCCCCCACGGCTAGCGGGGGGTCTAGCACAGATACGCAGTATTTT.

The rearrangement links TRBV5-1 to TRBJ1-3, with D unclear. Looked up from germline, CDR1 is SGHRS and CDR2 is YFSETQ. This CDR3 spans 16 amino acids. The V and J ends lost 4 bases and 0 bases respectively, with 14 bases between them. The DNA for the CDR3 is TGCGCCAGCAGCCGTGAACCGGGAGGCTCTGGAAACACCATATATTTT. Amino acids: CASSREPGGSGNTIYF.

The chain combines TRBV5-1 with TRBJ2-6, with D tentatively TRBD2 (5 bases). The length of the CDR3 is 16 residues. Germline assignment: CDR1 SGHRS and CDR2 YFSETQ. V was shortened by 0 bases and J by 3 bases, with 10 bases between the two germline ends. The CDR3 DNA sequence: TGCGCCAGCAGCTTGGCCCCGGGAAGTGGGGCCAACGTCCTGACTTTC. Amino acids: CASSLAPGSGANVLTF.

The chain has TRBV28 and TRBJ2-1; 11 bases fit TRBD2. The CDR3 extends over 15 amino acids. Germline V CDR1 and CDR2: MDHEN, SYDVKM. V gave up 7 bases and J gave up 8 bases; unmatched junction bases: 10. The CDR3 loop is CASIEIAGGPHEQFF. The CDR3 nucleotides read TGTGCCAGCATTGAGATAGCGGGAGGGCCCCATGAGCAGTTCTTC.

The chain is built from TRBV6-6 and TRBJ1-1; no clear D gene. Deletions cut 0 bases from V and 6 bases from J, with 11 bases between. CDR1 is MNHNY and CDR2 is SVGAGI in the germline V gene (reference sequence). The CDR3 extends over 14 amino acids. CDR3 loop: CASSYSPGLSEAFF. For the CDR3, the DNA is TGTGCCAGCAGTTACTCTCCTGGACTTTCTGAAGCTTTCTTT.